This T cell receptor (beta chain) was recorded in a study of CD8 T cells in ankylosing spondylitis (dated by TCRdb to between 2016 and 2019). Regarding the complete study: To find TCR variants linked to disease, the study profiled T cell receptor beta repertoires in ankylosing spondylitis patients and healthy donors. Samples of peripheral blood were taken, and for ankylosing spondylitis patients, synovial fluid was collected as well. The whole study cohort included about a hundred healthy donors and over 20 ankylosing spondylitis patients.

The germline V gene encodes CDR1 SGHTA and CDR2 FQGNSA. The CDR3 holds 14 amino acids from the cysteine to the phenylalanine. The sequence is cut down to CDR3 DNA, 42 bases in frame from base 1. V is cut back by 5 bases and J by 5 bases, with 6 bases in the junction unmatched. Results and caveats for the whole study, not just this receptor: According to the report, matched synovial fluid samples from ankylosing spondylitis patients were significantly enriched for the disease-linked clones. Some TCR beta motif variants had previously been reported in synovial fluid and blood of reactive arthritis patients, which suggested common disease-initiation mechanisms. Blood from ankylosing spondylitis patients appeared to be characterized by a TCR beta motif made up of about 8 highly homologous amino acid variants. In peripheral blood, the disease-linked clones were found at relatively low frequencies and had a CD8+ phenotype.

This clonotype has ten or more counts. The antigen it binds to is not known. No base quality values were provided; no much bigger clone lies one nucleotide off. Sequenced using an Illumina MiSeq. Quantitative 5'-RACE with molecular barcodes was the method used to prepare the TCR beta libraries. Per the original workflow: A new computational method based on a probabilistic model of VDJ rearrangement was used to identify disease-linked TCR variants. The public reads were quality trimmed at Q25 with fastp and then assembled into clones with MiXCR by TCRdb, keeping productive beta chains. When rows share a CDR3 protein, they turn into one entry using the most common DNA and genes. The V and J calls were determined by TCRdb, not by the authors. This sample lists tens of thousands of distinct CDR3 sequences; approximately 15% were detected once. The biggest ten clones account for about 45% of the sample.

Sequencing was performed on blood. The clonotype was recovered from a male donor with ankylosing spondylitis or in good health (not recorded which). This receptor chain uses TRBV7-2 and TRBJ2-3, with 8 bases aligning to TRBD1. The CDR3 reads CASSTGQAGDTQYF. Here is the DNA: TGTGCCAGCAGCACGGGACAGGCTGGAGATACGCAGTATTTT.